Shown below are 26 T cell receptor beta chains from a single sample sequenced in a study of blood T cells in healthy people across ages. A sample-barcoded 5' primer and a J-beta primer mix were used in a second PCR of roughly 6 to 11 cycles. Each CDR3 protein gets one entry after TCRdb re-called the 5' RACE reads with MiXCR. The sample contains about 1.6 million distinct CDR3 sequences, about 31% of which appear only once. Material for sequencing was blood. Receptors were obtained from a woman aged 25 to 45 in good health.

This chain links TRBV10-3 with TRBJ2-2, with D tentatively TRBD1 (6 bases). CDR1 and CDR2 from the germline V gene are ENHRY and SYGVKD. With 6 bases removed from V and 5 bases from J, the gap between germline ends came to 13 bases. The CDR3 totals 14 residues. CDR3 sequence: CAIRRGLDTGELFF. CDR3 sequence (DNA): TGTGCCATCAGAAGGGGGTTAGATACCGGGGAGCTGTTTTTT.

The chain employs TRBV27 and TRBJ2-1; D is possibly TRBD2 (6 bases). Germline V CDR1 and CDR2: MNHEY, SMNVEV (reference sequence). V was clipped by 2 bases and J by 7 bases, with 15 bases between them. The CDR3 covers 15 residues. The CDR3 spells CASSLRGFGGNEQFF. The CDR3 nucleotides are TGTGCCAGCAGTTTACGGGGGTTCGGCGGGAATGAGCAGTTCTTC.

J is TRBJ1-2 and V is TRBV12-3 or TRBV12-4; 7 bases fit TRBD1. With V trimmed by 2 bases and J by 7 bases, 7 bases remained unmatched. This CDR3 contains 14 residues. Written as DNA, the CDR3 is TGTGCCAGCAGTTTAAGTGGACAGGTCGGTGGCTACACCTTC. This gives the protein CASSLSGQVGGYTF.

J is TRBJ2-7 and V is TRBV6-1; 8 positions agree with TRBD2. Trimming at V came to 4 bases and at J to 4 bases, leaving 6 bases not matched to a gene. The CDR3 has 14 amino acids. Germline CDR1 reads MNHNS; CDR2 reads SASEGT. CDR3: CASSGMAGGYEQYF. CDR3 DNA sequence: TGTGCCAGCAGTGGGATGGCGGGGGGATACGAGCAGTACTTC.

A few counts support this clonotype. The J gene is TRBJ2-5, the V gene TRBV9; D uncertain. The V gene's germline CDR1 is SGDLS and CDR2 YYNGEE. The V gene lost 0 bases and the J gene lost 4 bases, with 10 bases spanning the gap. The CDR3 consists of 14 residues. The CDR3 reads CASSVDSRGETQYF. In nucleotides, the CDR3 is TGTGCCAGCAGCGTAGATAGCCGCGGAGAGACCCAGTACTTC.

CDR3 protein: CASSLAPGPYNSPLHF. DNA for the CDR3: TGTGCCAGCAGTTTGGCGCCGGGACCCTATAATTCACCCCTCCACTTT. The chain uses TRBV27 and TRBJ1-6, with D tentatively TRBD1 (5 bases). CDR1 and CDR2 (germline): MNHEY, SMNVEV (reference sequence). Trimming removed 3 bases from V and 2 bases from J, with 11 bases in between. The CDR3 extends over 16 amino acids.

V is TRBV10-3 and J is TRBJ1-4; D gene unclear. The CDR3 consists of 13 residues. V shed 3 bases and J shed 8 bases, with 10 bases lying between them. Germline V gene data show CDR1 as ENHRY and CDR2 as SYGVKD. The DNA of the CDR3 is TGTGCCATCAGTGAAGGACTGGGAGAAAAACTGTTTTTT. This gives the protein CAISEGLGEKLFF.

This clonotype was seen only a few times. The gene calls are TRBV4-1 and TRBJ2-1; D perhaps matches TRBD2 (6 bases). V shed 4 bases and J shed 7 bases, with 11 bases lying between them. This CDR3 spans 13 amino acids. Germline CDR1 MGHRA, CDR2 YSYEKL. This CDR3 reads CASSLPEGNEQFF. For the CDR3, the DNA is TGCGCCAGCAGCCTCCCGGAGGGAAATGAGCAGTTCTTC.

The chain recombines TRBV6-2 or TRBV6-3 with TRBJ2-1; the D is unclear. CDR1 and CDR2 (germline): MNHEY, SVGEGT. Trimming pared 6 bases from V and 5 bases from J, leaving 11 bases between. The CDR3 consists of 13 residues. As DNA, the CDR3 is TGTGCCAGCAGCTTCCGGGTCAACAATGAGCAGTTCTTC. Amino acid sequence: CASSFRVNNEQFF.

The V call is TRBV5-1, the J call TRBJ1-6, with D possibly being TRBD1 (6 bases). The CDR3 runs 16 residues. The V gene's germline CDR1 is SGHRS and CDR2 YFSETQ. Trimming removed 1 base at V and 7 bases at J, with 15 bases between. This CDR3 reads CASSLRNWTANSPLHF. CDR3 sequence (DNA): TGCGCCAGCAGCTTGAGGAACTGGACAGCAAATTCACCCCTCCACTTT.

A few counts support this clonotype. The gene calls are TRBV20-1 and TRBJ2-3; perhaps TRBD2 as D (6 bases). The CDR3 length is 13 residues. Looked up from germline, CDR1 is DFQATT and CDR2 is SNEGSKA (reference sequence). V was pared by 5 bases and J by 4 bases, with 13 bases between. CDR3 in amino acids: CSAGGLGADTQYF. The DNA of the CDR3 is TGCAGTGCTGGGGGGTTGGGGGCAGATACGCAGTATTTT.

The gene calls are TRBV9 and TRBJ2-1; D assignment may be TRBD1 or TRBD2 (6 bases each). CDR1 is SGDLS, CDR2 YYNGEE, per germline. The CDR3 runs to 17 residues. V dropped 4 bases and J dropped 0 bases, with 17 bases sitting between them. DNA for the CDR3: TGTGCCAGCAGCAGTGGGGGAGAGGGGGGCTCCTACAATGAGCAGTTCTTC. Its translation is CASSSGGEGGSYNEQFF.

This clonotype has a single count. The chain has TRBV14 and TRBJ2-6; TRBD1 agrees at 7 bases. Per the germline V gene, CDR1 is SGHDN and CDR2 is FVKESK. The CDR3 loop spans 18 amino acids. With V trimmed by 2 bases and J by 0 bases, 7 bases remained unmatched. This CDR3 is CASSQPGQTRSGANVLTF. The DNA of the CDR3 is TGTGCCAGCAGCCAACCGGGACAGACACGCTCTGGGGCCAACGTCCTGACTTTC.

The CDR3 is CASSRNGERLARHEQYF. CDR3 DNA: TGTGCCAGCAGCAGAAACGGAGAGAGACTAGCGCGACACGAGCAGTACTTC. The chain is built from TRBV21-1 and TRBJ2-7; the table names TRBD2, a call not compared with the DNA. TRBV21-1 constitutes a pseudogene. The CDR3 is 17 amino acids.

This clonotype has a handful of counts. The chain couples TRBV27 to TRBJ2-6, with 7 bases fitting TRBD1. Per the germline V gene, CDR1 is MNHEY and CDR2 is SMNVEV (reference sequence). Unmatched junction bases numbered 17, after V lost 0 bases and J lost 0 bases. The CDR3 extends over 22 amino acids. In DNA form, the CDR3 reads TGTGCCAGCAGTTTATCCCCCCAACTAGACAGGGTCTATAGCTCTGGGGCCAACGTCCTGACTTTC. Residues: CASSLSPQLDRVYSSGANVLTF.

This chain joins TRBV28 and TRBJ2-3; TRBD2 aligns across 7 bases. J lost 4 bases, V lost 0 bases, and 4 bases had no gene match. This CDR3 has 15 amino acids. In germline, CDR1 is MDHEN, CDR2 SYDVKM. This CDR3 reads CASSLWPTSPDTQYF. CDR3 DNA: TGTGCCAGCAGTTTATGGCCGACTAGCCCAGATACGCAGTATTTT.

This clonotype was seen only a few times. At one of its ends the junction is not consistent with the germline gene, which may arise from a read error. The chain employs TRBV24-1 and TRBJ2-1, with D tentatively TRBD1 (5 bases). Per germline, CDR1 KGHDR and CDR2 SFDVKD. The CDR3 has 16 residues. The CDR3 here is CATSEGPWGSYNDQFF. The CDR3 DNA is TGTGCCACCAGTGAGGGTCCATGGGGCTCCTACAATGACCAGTTCTTC.

The rearrangement joins TRBV7-3 to TRBJ1-1; D is unresolved. Trimming took 1 base from V and 3 from J, leaving 12 bases between them. The CDR3 is 15 amino acids. The germline gives CDR1 SGHTA, CDR2 FQGTGA. The CDR3 nucleotides are TGTGCCAGCAGCTTAAGCTCGGGTCTGTACACTGAAGCTTTCTTT. It codes for CASSLSSGLYTEAFF.

In the case of this clonotype: A junction boundary mismatches the germline segment, possibly from a read error. J is TRBJ2-5 and V is TRBV5-1; D is unresolved. The CDR3 totals 15 residues. CDR1 SGHRS and CDR2 YFSETQ come from the germline V gene. CDR3 sequence (DNA): TGCGCCGGCAGCGTCGTGGCGGCACCTCAAGAGACCCAGTACTTC. Translation: CAGSVVAAPQETQYF.

The rearrangement joins TRBV2 to TRBJ1-6, with D possibly TRBD1 on 5 matching bases. Trimming left V 3 bases short and J 7 bases short, with 7 bases between. The CDR3 runs to 13 residues. In germline, CDR1 is SNHLY, CDR2 FYNNEI. The CDR3 nucleotides are TGTGCCAGCAGTGAGGAGGGGAATTCACCCCTCCACTTT. As protein: CASSEEGNSPLHF.

There are a few counts of this clonotype. The chain employs TRBV30 and TRBJ1-2, with 10 positions matching TRBD1. Germline V lookup: CDR1 GTSNPN, CDR2 SVGIG (reference sequence). V trimming: 3 bases; J trimming: 6 bases; junction bases outside the gene matches: 10. This CDR3 comprises 15 residues. The CDR3 reads CAWSHTPGQGHGYTF. The DNA for the CDR3 is TGTGCCTGGAGCCACACTCCGGGACAGGGGCATGGCTACACCTTC.

The chain joins TRBV2 to TRBJ2-1; weak D call: TRBD2 (5 bases). The CDR3 is made up of 13 amino acids. V was clipped by 4 bases and J by 9 bases, with 13 bases between them. Germline V gene lookup returns CDR1 SNHLY and CDR2 FYNNEI. Written as DNA, the CDR3 is TGTGCCAGCAGTGGAGAAGGGAGCGGTGAGCAGTTCTTC. Protein sequence: CASSGEGSGEQFF.

This clonotype was detected only a few times. This rearrangement joins TRBV3-1 to TRBJ2-1, with D tentatively TRBD1 or TRBD2 (5 bases each). Germline assignment: CDR1 LGHDT and CDR2 YNNKEL (reference sequence). This CDR3 spans 13 amino acids. Trimming took off 2 bases at V and 5 bases at J, with 7 bases between the two ends. CDR3 loop: CASSQRGHNEQFF. The CDR3, as DNA: TGTGCCAGCAGCCAACGGGGACACAATGAGCAGTTCTTC.

The genes are TRBV18 and TRBJ1-5; 8 bases align to TRBD1. Trimming cost V 3 bases and J 3 bases; bases outside gene matches: 10. CDR3 size: 17 residues. Germline V gives CDR1 KGHSH, CDR2 LQKENI. The CDR3 DNA reads as TGTGCCAGCTCACCGAGTCCACAGGGGGTGGTCAATCAGCCCCAGCATTTT. Translated, it gives CASSPSPQGVVNQPQHF.

V usage is TRBV20-1 and J usage is TRBJ1-2; 7 positions match TRBD1. The J segment lost 3 bases and the V segment lost 1 base, leaving 5 bases of the junction unmatched. Germline V lookup: CDR1 DFQATT, CDR2 SNEGSKA (reference sequence). The length of the CDR3 is 14 residues. CDR3 DNA: TGCAGTGCTAGAGGTCAGGGGGTTGACTATGGCTACACCTTC. Encoded protein: CSARGQGVDYGYTF.

The rearrangement links TRBV2 to TRBJ2-3; TRBD2 matches 15 bases. The germline gives CDR1 SNHLY, CDR2 FYNNEI. With 7 bases clipped from V and 3 bases from J, the junction kept 8 bases outside the gene matches. The CDR3 extends over 17 amino acids. The CDR3 protein is CASTGLAGGPRTDTQYF. The CDR3 DNA reads TGTGCCAGCACTGGACTAGCGGGAGGGCCGAGGACAGATACGCAGTATTTT.